The next 6 T cell receptor beta chains were all read from a single sample in a study of control samples from healthy donors and cancer patients. Using immunoSEQ multiplex PCR, the repertoire was profiled, and TCRdb retains in-frame clones only, with some absent. The sample has about 150,000 clones, more than 85% seen once; the top ten hold 2% to 2.5%. Sequencing was done on a sample of blood. These receptors were taken from a woman aged 40 to 49 in good health.

The chain uses TRBV5-8 and TRBJ2-1, with D perhaps matching TRBD1 or TRBD2 (5 bases each). Germline values: CDR1 SGHTS, CDR2 YDEGEE. Trimming cost V 0 bases and J 0 bases, with 16 bases left between them. The CDR3 is made up of 18 amino acids. The CDR3 DNA follows: TGTGCCAGCAGCTTGGGAGGTGGGGCAGGGAGCTCCTACAATGAGCAGTTCTTC. It encodes CASSLGGGAGSSYNEQFF.

The rearrangement links TRBV11-2 to TRBJ2-7, with D unclear. CDR1 and CDR2 (germline): SGHAT, FQNNGV. The CDR3 has 12 amino acids. The V end was cut by 3 bases, the J end by 4 bases, with 7 bases between. The CDR3 loop is CASSFVGYEQYF. CDR3 sequence (DNA): TGTGCCAGCAGCTTCGTAGGGTACGAGCAGTACTTC.

This clone occurred a few times. The chain links TRBV27 to TRBJ1-5; 7 positions match TRBD1. CDR1 MNHEY and CDR2 SMNVEV come from the germline V gene (reference sequence). J gave up 7 bases and V 5 bases, and 14 bases lay outside the gene matches. This CDR3 contains 16 residues. CDR3 loop: CASSPLKTGEGQPQHF. The CDR3 DNA follows: TGTGCCAGCAGTCCCCTTAAAACAGGGGAGGGACAGCCCCAGCATTTT.

The sample holds a few counts of this clone. The V and J genes are TRBV19 and TRBJ1-1, with 7 nucleotides matching TRBD1. Germline values: CDR1 LNHDA, CDR2 SQIVND (reference sequence). The CDR3 spans 15 residues. The V and J ends lost 5 bases and 0 bases, in that order; junction bases with no gene match: 6. CDR3 sequence: CASSLRQGLNTEAFF. The DNA of the CDR3 is TGTGCCAGTAGTCTACGACAGGGCTTGAACACTGAAGCTTTCTTT.

V is TRBV5-1 and J is TRBJ1-1; D is ambiguous. Germline V gene lookup returns CDR1 SGHRS and CDR2 YFSETQ. The CDR3 runs to 14 residues. The ends were cut back, 0 bases at V and 1 base at J, with 7 bases in the middle. This CDR3 is CASSLEVANTEAFF. The CDR3 DNA reads as TGCGCCAGCAGCTTGGAGGTAGCGAACACTGAAGCTTTCTTT.

The rearrangement joins TRBV6-2 or TRBV6-3 to TRBJ1-2; no clear D gene. The length of the CDR3 is 14 residues. V lost 2 bases, J lost 4 bases, and 11 bases lay in between. Germline V gives CDR1 MNHEY, CDR2 SVGEGT. This chain's CDR3 is CASSYGRSGYGYTF. The CDR3 DNA sequence: TGTGCCAGCAGTTACGGACGCTCAGGCTATGGCTACACCTTC.